This T cell receptor (beta chain) was sequenced in a study of human T cells and chemical hapten exposure. At the level of the study: In the roughly 25-week study, patients were dosed weekly with diphenylcyclopropenone on the scalp throughout. The study patch tested 0.01% DPC on the upper back and read results at 6 days. It was small differences in pooled library volume that mainly caused per-sample TCR yields to vary.

Time point noted: pre-sensitization, week 0. Indicated treatment: therapeutic diphenylcyclopropenone sensitization with weekly scalp DPC. This clonotype has a handful of counts. The CDR3 spans 15 residues. The germline CDR1 and CDR2 sequences are SGHNT and YYREEE (reference sequence). The trim removed 0 bases at V and 2 bases at J, leaving 3 bases unmatched. Individual cDNA molecules had unique molecular identifiers attached to them by the library. One entry per CDR3 protein, called by TCRdb with MiXCR from the RACE reads. The table shows 250,000 or so distinct CDR3 sequences, with approximately 8.6% occurring only once.

Sample: whole blood, taken in connection with sensitization to the hapten diphenylcyclopropenone (DPC). The clonotype originates from a woman between 35 and 50 years old with alopecia areata. Some clones in this sample may be carry-over from other donors' samples. The chain carries TRBV5-4 and TRBJ2-3; 7 bases map to TRBD2. CDR3 residues: CASSLAAGVTDTQYF. The CDR3, as DNA: TGTGCCAGCAGCTTGGCGGCGGGAGTCACAGATACGCAGTATTTT.